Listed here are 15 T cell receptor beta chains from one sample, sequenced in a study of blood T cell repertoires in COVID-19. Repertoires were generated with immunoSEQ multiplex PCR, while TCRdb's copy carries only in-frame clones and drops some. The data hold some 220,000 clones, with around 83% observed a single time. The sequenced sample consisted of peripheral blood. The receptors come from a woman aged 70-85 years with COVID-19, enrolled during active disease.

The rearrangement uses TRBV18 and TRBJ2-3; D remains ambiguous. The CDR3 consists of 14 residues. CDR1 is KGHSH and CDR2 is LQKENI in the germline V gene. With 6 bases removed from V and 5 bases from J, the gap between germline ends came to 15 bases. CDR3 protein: CASSLETLIDTQYF. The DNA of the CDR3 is TGTGCCAGCTCCCTGGAGACCCTCATAGATACGCAGTATTTT.

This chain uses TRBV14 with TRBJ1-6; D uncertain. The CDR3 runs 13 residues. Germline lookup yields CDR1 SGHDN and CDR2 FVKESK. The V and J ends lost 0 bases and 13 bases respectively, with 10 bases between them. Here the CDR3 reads CASSQDLLAPLHF. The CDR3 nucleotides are TGTGCCAGCAGCCAAGATCTTCTCGCGCCCCTCCACTTT.

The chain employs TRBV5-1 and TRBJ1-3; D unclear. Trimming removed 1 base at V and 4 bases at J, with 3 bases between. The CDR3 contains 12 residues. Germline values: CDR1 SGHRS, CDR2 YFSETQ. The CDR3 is CASSLQGNTIYF. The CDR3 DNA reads TGCGCCAGCAGCTTGCAGGGAAACACCATATATTTT.

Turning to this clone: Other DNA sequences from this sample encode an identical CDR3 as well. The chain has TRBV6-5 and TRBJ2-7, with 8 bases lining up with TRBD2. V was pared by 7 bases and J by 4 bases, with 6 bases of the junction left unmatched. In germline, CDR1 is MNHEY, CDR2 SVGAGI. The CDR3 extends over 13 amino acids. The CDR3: CASTGAGAYEQYF. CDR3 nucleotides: TGTGCCAGCACGGGAGCGGGAGCTTACGAGCAGTACTTC.

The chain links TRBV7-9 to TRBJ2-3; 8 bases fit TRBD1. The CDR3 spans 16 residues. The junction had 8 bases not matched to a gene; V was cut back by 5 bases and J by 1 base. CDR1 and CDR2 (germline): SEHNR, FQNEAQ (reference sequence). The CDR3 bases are TGTGCCAGCAGCCTGGTGGCGGGACAGGGCACAGATACGCAGTATTTT. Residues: CASSLVAGQGTDTQYF.

Here the CDR3 reads CASSEDRVNIQYF. The CDR3 DNA reads as TGCGCCAGCAGTGAGGACAGGGTAAACATTCAGTACTTC. V and J are TRBV10-2 and TRBJ2-4, with 7 nucleotides matching TRBD1. Losses at the gene ends were 2 bases for V and 6 bases for J; bases not matched to a gene: 1. Germline assignment: CDR1 WSHSY and CDR2 SAAADI. The CDR3 runs to 13 residues.

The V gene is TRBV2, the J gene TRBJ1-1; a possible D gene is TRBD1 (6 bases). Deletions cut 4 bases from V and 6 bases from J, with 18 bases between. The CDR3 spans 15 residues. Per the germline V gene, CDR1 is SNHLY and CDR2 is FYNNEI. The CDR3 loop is CASSAHTGRGAEAFF. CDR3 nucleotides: TGTGCCAGCAGTGCCCACACAGGGAGGGGCGCTGAAGCTTTCTTT.

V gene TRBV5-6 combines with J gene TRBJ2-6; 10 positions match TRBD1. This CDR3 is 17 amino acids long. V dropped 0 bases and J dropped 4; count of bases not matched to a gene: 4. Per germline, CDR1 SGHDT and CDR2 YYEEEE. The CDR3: CASSLGTGGKGANVLTF. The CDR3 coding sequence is TGTGCCAGCAGCTTGGGGACAGGGGGAAAAGGGGCCAACGTCCTGACTTTC.

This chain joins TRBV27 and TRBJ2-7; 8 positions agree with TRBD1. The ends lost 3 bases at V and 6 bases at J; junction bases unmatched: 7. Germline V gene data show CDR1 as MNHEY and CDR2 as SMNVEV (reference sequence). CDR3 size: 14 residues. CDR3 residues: CASSFQGALSEQYF. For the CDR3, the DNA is TGTGCCAGCAGTTTTCAGGGGGCTCTGTCCGAGCAGTACTTC.

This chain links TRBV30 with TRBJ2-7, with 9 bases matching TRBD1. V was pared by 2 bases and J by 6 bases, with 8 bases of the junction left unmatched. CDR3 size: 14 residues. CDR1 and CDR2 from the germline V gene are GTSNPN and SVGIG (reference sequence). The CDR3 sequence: CAWSTGDRVTEQYF. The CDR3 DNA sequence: TGTGCCTGGAGTACTGGGGACAGGGTCACCGAGCAGTACTTC.

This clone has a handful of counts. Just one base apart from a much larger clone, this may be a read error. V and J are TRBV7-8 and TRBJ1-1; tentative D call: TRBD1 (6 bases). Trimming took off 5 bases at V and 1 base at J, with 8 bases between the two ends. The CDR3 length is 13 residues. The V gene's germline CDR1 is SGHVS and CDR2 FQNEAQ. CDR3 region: CASSRQENTEAFF. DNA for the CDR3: TGTGCCAGCAGCCGACAGGAGAACACTGAAGCTTTCTTT.

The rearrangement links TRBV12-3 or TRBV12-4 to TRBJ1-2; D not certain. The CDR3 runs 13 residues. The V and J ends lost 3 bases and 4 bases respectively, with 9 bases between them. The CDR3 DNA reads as TGTGCCAGCAGTTTGGGGAGGGCCTATGGCTACACCTTC. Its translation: CASSLGRAYGYTF.

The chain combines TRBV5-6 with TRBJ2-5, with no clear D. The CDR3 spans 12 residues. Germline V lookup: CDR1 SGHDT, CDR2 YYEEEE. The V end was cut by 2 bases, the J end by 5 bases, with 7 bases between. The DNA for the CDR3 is TGTGCCAGCAGCTTCGAGGTGGAGACCCAGTACTTC. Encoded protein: CASSFEVETQYF.

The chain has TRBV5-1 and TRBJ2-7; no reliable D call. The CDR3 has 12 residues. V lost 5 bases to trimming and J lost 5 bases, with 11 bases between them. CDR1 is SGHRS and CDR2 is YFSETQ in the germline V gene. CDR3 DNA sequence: TGCGCCAGCAGTTTACCCTCGGACGAGCAGTACTTC. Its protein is CASSLPSDEQYF.

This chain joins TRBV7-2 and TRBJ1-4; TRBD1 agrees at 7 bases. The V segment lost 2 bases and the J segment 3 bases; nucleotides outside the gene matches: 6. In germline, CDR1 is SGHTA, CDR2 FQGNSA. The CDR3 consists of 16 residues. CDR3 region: CASSLTRDSANEKLFF. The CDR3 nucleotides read TGTGCCAGCAGCTTAACCCGGGACAGTGCTAATGAAAAACTGTTTTTT.